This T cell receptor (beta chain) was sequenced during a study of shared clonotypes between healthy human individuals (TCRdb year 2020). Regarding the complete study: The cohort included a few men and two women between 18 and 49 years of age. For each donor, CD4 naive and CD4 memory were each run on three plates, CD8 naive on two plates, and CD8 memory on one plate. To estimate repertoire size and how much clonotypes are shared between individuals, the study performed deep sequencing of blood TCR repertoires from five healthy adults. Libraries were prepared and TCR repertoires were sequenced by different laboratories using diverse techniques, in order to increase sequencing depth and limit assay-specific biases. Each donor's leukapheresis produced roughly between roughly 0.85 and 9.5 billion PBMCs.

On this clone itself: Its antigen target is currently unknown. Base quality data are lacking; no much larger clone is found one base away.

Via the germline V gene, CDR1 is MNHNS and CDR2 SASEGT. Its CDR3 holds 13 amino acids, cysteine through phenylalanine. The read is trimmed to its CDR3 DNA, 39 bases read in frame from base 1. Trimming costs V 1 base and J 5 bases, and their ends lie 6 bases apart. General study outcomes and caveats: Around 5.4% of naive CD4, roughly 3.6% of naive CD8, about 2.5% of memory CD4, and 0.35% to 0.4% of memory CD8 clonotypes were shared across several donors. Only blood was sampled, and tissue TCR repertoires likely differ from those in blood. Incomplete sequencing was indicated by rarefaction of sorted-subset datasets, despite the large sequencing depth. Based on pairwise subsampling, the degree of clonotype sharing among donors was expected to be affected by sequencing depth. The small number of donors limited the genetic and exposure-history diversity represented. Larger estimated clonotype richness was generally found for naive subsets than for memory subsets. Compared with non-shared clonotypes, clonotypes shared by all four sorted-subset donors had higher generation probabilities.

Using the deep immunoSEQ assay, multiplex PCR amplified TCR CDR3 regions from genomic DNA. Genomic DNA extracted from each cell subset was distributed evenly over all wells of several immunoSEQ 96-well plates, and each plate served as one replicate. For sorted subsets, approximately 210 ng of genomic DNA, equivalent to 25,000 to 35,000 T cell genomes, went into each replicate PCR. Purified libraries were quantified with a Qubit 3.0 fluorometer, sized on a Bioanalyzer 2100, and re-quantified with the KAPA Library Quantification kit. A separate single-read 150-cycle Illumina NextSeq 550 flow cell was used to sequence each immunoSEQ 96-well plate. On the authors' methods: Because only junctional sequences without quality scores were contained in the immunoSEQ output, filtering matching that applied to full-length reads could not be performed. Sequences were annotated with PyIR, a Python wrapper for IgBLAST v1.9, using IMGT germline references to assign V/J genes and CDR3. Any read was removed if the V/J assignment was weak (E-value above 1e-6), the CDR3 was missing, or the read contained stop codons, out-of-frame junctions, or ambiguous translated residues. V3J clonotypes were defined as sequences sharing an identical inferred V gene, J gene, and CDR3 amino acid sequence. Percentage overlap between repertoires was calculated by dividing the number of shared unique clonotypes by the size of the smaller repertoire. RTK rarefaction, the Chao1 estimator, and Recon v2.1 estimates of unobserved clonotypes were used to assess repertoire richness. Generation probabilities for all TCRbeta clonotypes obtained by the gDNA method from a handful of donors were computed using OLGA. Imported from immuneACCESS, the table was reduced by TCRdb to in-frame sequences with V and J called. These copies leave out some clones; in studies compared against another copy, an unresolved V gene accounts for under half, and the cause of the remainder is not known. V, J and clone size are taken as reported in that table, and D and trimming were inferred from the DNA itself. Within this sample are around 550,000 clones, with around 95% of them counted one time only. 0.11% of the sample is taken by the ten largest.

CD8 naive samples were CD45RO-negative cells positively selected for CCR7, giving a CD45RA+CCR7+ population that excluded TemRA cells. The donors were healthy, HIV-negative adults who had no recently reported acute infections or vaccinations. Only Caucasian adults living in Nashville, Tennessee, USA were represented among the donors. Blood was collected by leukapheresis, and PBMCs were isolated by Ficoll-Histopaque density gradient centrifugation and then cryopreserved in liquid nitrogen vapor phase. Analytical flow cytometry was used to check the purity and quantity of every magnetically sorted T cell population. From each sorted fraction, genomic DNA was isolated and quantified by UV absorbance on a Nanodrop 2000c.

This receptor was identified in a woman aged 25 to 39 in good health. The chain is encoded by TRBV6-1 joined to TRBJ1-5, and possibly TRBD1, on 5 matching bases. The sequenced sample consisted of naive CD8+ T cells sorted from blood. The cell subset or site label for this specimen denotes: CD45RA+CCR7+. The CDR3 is CASSEVGHQPQHF. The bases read TGTGCCAGCAGTGAAGTGGGACATCAGCCCCAGCATTTT.